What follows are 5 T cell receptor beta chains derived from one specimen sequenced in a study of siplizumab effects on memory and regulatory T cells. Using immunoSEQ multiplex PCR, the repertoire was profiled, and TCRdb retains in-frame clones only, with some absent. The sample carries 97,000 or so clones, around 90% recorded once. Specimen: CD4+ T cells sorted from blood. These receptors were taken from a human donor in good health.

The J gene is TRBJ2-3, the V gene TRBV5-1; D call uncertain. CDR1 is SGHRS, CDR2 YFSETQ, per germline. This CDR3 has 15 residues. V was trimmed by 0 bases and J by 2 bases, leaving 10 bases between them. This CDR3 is CASSLEHRPTDTQYF. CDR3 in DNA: TGCGCCAGCAGCTTGGAACATAGACCCACAGATACGCAGTATTTT.

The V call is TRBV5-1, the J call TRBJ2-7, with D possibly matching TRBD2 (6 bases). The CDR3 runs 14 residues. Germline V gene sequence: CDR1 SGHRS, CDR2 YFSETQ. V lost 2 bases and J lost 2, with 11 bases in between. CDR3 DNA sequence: TGCGCCAGCAGCTTAAGCGGGTTGACCTACGAGCAGTACTTC. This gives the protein CASSLSGLTYEQYF.

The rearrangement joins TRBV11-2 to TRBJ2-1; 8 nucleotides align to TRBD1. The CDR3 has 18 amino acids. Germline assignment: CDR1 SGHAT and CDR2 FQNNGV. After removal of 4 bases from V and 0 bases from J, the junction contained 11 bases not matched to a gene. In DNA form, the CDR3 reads TGTGCCAGCAGCTCACGAACCAACAGGGGGAGCTCCTACAATGAGCAGTTCTTC. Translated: CASSSRTNRGSSYNEQFF.

CDR3 nucleotide sequence: TGTGCCAGCAGCTTTGATGGCGGGAGGCCCGAGCAGTACTTC. Residues: CASSFDGGRPEQYF. The chain combines TRBV11-2 with TRBJ2-7, with 8 bases identical to TRBD2. V was pared by 3 bases and J by 6 bases, with 7 bases of the junction left unmatched. This CDR3 contains 14 residues. The germline CDR1 and CDR2 sequences are SGHAT and FQNNGV.

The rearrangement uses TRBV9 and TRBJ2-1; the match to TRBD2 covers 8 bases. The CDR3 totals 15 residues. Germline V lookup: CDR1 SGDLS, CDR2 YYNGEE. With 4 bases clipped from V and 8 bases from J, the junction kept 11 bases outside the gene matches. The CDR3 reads CASSNSGTSEDEQFF. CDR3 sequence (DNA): TGTGCCAGCAGCAACTCCGGGACTAGTGAGGATGAGCAGTTCTTC.